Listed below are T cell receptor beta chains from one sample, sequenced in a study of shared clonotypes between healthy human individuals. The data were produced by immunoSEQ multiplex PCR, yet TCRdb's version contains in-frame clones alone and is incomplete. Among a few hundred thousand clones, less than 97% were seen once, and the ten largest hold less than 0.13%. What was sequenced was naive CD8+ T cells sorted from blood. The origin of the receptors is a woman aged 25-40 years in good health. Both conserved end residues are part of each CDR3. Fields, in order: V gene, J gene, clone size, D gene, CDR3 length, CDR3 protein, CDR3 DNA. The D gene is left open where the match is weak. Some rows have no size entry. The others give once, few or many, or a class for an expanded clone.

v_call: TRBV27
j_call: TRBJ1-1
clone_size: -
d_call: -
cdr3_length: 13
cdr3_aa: CASSSFKSTEAFF
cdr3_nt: TGTGCCAGCAGTTCCTTCAAATCCACTGAAGCTTTCTTT

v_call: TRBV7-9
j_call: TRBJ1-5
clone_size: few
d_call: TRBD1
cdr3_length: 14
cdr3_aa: CASSSGQGVQPQHF
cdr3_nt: TGTGCCAGCAGCTCAGGACAGGGAGTTCAGCCCCAGCATTTT

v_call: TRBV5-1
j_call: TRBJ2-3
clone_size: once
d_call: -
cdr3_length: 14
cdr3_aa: CASSFLAVTDTQYF
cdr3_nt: TGCGCCAGCAGCTTCTTAGCGGTGACAGATACGCAGTATTTT

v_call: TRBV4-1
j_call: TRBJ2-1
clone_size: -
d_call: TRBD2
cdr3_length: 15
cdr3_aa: CASSQRTSGPDEQFF
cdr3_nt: TGCGCCAGCAGCCAAAGGACTAGCGGGCCGGATGAGCAGTTCTTC

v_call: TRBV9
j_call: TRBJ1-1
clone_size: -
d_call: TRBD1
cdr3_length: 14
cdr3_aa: CASGAGGVNTEAFF
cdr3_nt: TGTGCCAGCGGGGCAGGGGGCGTCAACACTGAAGCTTTCTTT

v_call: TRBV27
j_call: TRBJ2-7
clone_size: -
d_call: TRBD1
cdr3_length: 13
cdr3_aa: CASSDRGAYEQYF
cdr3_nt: TGTGCCAGCAGTGACAGGGGGGCCTACGAGCAGTACTTC

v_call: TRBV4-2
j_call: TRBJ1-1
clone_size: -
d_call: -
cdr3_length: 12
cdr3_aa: CASSQDSPEAFF
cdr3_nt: TGTGCCAGCAGCCAAGATTCTCCTGAAGCTTTCTTT

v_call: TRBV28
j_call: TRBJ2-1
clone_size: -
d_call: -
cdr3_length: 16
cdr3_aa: CASSLPDLMVHNEQFF
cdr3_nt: TGTGCCAGCAGTTTACCGGACTTAATGGTACACAATGAGCAGTTCTTC

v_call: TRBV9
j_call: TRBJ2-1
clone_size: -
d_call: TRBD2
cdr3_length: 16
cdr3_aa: CASSPRLASGRNEQFF
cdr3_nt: TGTGCCAGCAGCCCACGGTTGGCTAGCGGGAGAAATGAGCAGTTCTTC

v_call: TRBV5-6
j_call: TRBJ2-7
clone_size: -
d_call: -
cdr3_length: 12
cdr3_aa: CASSQEIGEQYF
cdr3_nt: TGTGCCAGCAGCCAAGAAATCGGGGAGCAGTACTTC

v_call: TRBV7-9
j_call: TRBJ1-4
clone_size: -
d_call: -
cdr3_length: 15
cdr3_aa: CASSPQTESNEKLFF
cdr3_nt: TGTGCCAGCAGCCCGCAGACAGAAAGCAATGAAAAACTGTTTTTT

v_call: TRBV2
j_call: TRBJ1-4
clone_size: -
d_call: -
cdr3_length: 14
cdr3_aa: CASSEGVGSEKLFF
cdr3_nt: TGTGCCAGCAGTGAAGGGGTTGGATCTGAAAAACTGTTTTTT

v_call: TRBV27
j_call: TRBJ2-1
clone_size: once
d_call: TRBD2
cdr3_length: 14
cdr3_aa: CASRAGVNYNEQFF
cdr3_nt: TGTGCCAGCAGGGCGGGAGTTAACTACAATGAGCAGTTCTTC

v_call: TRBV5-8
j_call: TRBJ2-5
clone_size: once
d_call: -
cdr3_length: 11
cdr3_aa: CASSLMGHRDF
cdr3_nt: TGTGCCAGCAGCTTGATGGGACACCGGGACTTC

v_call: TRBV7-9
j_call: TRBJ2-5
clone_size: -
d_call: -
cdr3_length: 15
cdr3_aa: CASRSTDSPGETQYF
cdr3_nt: TGTGCCAGCAGGAGTACGGACTCCCCGGGAGAGACCCAGTACTTC

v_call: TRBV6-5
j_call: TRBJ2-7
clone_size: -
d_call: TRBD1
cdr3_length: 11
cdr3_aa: CASRRGREQYF
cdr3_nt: TGTGCCAGCAGGAGGGGGCGGGAGCAGTACTTC

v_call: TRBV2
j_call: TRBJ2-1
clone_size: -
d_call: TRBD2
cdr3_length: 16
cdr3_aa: CASSGTSGLSYNEQFF
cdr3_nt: TGTGCCAGCAGTGGGACTAGCGGGCTCTCCTACAATGAGCAGTTCTTC

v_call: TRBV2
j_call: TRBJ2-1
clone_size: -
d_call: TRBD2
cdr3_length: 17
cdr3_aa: CASSGLTGTSGRDEQFF
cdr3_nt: TGTGCCAGCAGTGGACTAACCGGGACTAGCGGGAGGGATGAGCAGTTCTTC

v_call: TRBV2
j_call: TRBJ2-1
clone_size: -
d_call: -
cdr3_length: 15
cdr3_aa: CASIRDPTLMDEQFF
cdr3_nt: TGTGCCAGCATTAGGGATCCGACTCTAATGGATGAGCAGTTCTTC

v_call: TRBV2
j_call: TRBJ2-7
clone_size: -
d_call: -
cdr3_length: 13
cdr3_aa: CASSVTPSYEQYF
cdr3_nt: TGTGCCAGCAGTGTGACACCCTCCTACGAGCAGTACTTC

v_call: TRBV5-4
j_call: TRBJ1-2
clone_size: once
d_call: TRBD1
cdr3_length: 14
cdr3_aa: CASSYSGTDYGYTF
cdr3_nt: TGTGCCAGCAGCTACTCCGGGACAGACTATGGCTACACCTTC

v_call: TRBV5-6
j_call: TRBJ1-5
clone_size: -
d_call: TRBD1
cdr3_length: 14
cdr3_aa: CASSLGQGRQPQHF
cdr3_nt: TGTGCCAGCAGCTTAGGACAGGGGAGGCAGCCCCAGCATTTT

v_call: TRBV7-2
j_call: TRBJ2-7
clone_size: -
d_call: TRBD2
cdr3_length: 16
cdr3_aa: CASSFDSGRASTEQYF
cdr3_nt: TGTGCCAGCAGCTTTGATAGCGGGAGGGCCTCAACTGAGCAGTACTTC

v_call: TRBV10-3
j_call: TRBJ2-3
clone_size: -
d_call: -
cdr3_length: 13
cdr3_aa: CAIRLGFTDTQYF
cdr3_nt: TGTGCCATAAGACTAGGTTTCACAGATACGCAGTATTTT

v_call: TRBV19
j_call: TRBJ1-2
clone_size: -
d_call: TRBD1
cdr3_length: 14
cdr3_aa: CASRTNKQGLVDTF
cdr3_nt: TGTGCCAGTAGGACTAATAAACAGGGGCTTGTCGACACCTTC

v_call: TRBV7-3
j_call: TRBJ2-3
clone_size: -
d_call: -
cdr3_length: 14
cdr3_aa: CASSLIGGTDTQYF
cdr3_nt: TGTGCCAGCAGCTTAATCGGGGGCACAGATACGCAGTATTTT

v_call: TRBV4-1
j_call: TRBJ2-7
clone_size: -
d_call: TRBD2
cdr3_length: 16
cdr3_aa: CASSPYYGREGYEQYF
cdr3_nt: TGCGCCAGCAGTCCGTATTATGGACGGGAGGGCTACGAGCAGTACTTC

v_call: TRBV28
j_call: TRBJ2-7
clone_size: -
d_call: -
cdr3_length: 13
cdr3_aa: CASSASEGFEQYF
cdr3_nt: TGTGCCAGCAGTGCCTCAGAAGGGTTCGAGCAGTACTTC

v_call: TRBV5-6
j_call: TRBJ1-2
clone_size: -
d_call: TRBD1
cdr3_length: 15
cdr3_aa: CASSLDRGGLSGYTF
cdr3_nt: TGTGCCAGCAGCCTTGACAGGGGAGGGCTTAGCGGCTACACCTTC

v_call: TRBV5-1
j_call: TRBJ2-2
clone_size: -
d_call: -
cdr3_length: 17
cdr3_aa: CASSLLTAGTNTGELFF
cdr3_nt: TGCGCCAGCAGCTTGCTTACGGCAGGGACGAACACCGGGGAGCTGTTTTTT

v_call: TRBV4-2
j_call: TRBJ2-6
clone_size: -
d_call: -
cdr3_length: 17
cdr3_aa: CASSQEGEEEGANVLTF
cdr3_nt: TGTGCCAGCAGCCAAGAGGGGGAAGAGGAGGGGGCCAACGTCCTGACTTTC

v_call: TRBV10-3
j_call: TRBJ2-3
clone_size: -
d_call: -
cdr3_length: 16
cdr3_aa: CAISESMLRDADTQYF
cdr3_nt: TGTGCCATCAGTGAGTCAATGTTAAGGGATGCAGATACGCAGTATTTT

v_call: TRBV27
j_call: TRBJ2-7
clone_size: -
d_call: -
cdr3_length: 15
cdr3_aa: CASSFGLRSSYEQYF
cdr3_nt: TGTGCCAGCAGTTTTGGACTGAGGAGCTCCTACGAGCAGTACTTC

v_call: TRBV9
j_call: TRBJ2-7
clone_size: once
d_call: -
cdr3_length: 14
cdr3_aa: CASSVGGSLYEQYF
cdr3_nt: TGTGCCAGCAGCGTAGGAGGTAGCCTCTACGAGCAGTACTTC

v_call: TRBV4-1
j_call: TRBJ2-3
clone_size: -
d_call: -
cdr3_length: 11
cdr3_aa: CASRLADTQYF
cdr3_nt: TGCGCCAGCAGACTCGCCGATACGCAGTATTTT

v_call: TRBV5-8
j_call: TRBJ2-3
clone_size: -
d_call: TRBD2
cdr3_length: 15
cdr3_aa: CASSLGSGSADTQYF
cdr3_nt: TGTGCCAGCAGTCTGGGTAGCGGGAGCGCAGATACGCAGTATTTT

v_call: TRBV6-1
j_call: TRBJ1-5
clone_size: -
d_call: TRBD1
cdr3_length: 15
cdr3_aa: CASRGTVYSNQPQHF
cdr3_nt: TGTGCCAGCAGAGGGACAGTGTATAGCAATCAGCCCCAGCATTTT

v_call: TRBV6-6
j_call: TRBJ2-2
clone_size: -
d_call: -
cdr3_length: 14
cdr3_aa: CASSSLSNTGELFF
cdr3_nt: TGTGCCAGCAGTAGCCTCTCTAACACCGGGGAGCTGTTTTTT

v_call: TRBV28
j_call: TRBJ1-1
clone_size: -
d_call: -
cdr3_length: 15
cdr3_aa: CASSYETGGGTEAFF
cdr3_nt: TGTGCCAGCAGCTACGAGACAGGCGGCGGGACTGAAGCTTTCTTT

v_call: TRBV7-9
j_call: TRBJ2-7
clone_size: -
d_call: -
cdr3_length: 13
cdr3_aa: CASSSTSAYEQYF
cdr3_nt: TGTGCCAGCAGCTCGACTAGTGCATACGAGCAGTACTTC

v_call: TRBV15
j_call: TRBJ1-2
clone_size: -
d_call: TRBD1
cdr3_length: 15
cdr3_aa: CATSTHPTGGYGYTF
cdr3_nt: TGTGCCACCAGCACTCACCCGACAGGGGGATATGGCTACACCTTC

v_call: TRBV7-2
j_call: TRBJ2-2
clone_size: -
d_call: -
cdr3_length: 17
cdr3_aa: CASSFGSQAMNTGELFF
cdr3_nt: TGTGCCAGCAGCTTTGGGTCACAAGCTATGAACACCGGGGAGCTGTTTTTT

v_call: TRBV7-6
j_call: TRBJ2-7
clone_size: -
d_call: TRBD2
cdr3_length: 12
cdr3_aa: CASSSGGSEQYF
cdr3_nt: TGTGCCAGCAGCTCGGGGGGGAGTGAGCAGTACTTC

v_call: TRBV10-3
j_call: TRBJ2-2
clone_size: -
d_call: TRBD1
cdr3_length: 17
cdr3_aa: CAISEPKQGAATGELFF
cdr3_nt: TGTGCCATCAGTGAGCCGAAGCAGGGGGCGGCCACCGGGGAGCTGTTTTTT

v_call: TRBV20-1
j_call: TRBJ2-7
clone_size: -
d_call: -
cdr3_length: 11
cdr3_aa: CSAGVGYEQYF
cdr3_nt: TGCAGTGCCGGCGTCGGCTACGAGCAGTACTTC

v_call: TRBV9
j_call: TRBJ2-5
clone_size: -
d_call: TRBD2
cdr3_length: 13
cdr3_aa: CASSVAGGETQYF
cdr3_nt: TGTGCCAGCAGCGTAGCGGGAGGAGAGACCCAGTACTTC

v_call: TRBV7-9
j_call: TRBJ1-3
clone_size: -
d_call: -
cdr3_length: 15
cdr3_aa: CASSDTLPSGNTIYF
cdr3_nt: TGTGCCAGCAGCGATACACTTCCCTCTGGAAACACCATATATTTT

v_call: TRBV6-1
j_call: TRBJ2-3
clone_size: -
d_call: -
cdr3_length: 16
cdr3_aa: CASSEWVGGITDTQYF
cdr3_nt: TGTGCCAGCAGTGAGTGGGTAGGGGGAATCACAGATACGCAGTATTTT

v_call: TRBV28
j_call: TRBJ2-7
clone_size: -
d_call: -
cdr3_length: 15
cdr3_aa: CASSLEALGRYEQYF
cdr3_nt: TGTGCCAGCAGTTTGGAGGCCTTGGGGAGGTACGAGCAGTACTTC

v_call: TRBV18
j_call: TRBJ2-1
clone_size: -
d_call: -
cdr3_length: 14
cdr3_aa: CASSPPGLNNEQFF
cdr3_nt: TGTGCCAGCTCACCACCTGGACTAAACAATGAGCAGTTCTTC

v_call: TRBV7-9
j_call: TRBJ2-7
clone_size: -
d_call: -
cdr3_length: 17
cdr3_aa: CASSLARDNDYIYEQYF
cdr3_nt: TGTGCCAGCAGCTTAGCCAGGGACAACGACTACATCTACGAGCAGTACTTC

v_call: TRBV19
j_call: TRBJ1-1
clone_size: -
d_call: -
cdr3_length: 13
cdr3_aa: CASSIDLETEAFF
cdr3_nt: TGTGCCAGTAGTATAGATCTTGAAACTGAAGCTTTCTTT

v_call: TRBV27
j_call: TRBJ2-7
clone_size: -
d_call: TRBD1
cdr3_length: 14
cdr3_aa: CASSFARGPYEQYF
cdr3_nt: TGTGCCAGCAGTTTTGCGAGGGGGCCCTACGAGCAGTACTTC

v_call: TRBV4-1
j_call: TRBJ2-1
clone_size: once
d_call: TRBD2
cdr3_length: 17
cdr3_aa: CASSQDFAGGAYNEQFF
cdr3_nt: TGCGCCAGCAGCCAAGATTTTGCGGGAGGCGCCTACAATGAGCAGTTCTTC

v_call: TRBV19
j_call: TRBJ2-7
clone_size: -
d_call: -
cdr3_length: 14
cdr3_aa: CASSIVGGNDEQYF
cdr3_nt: TGTGCCAGTAGTATAGTCGGGGGAAACGACGAGCAGTACTTC